A selection of T cell receptor beta chains follows, all from one sample in a study of cytomegalovirus exposure and HLA in healthy donors. Sequencing was performed with immunoSEQ multiplex PCR; in TCRdb, only in-frame clones are kept and a portion is missing. The repertoire holds approximately 190,000 clones, with approximately 79% as singletons. Source material: PBMCs. These receptor sequences come from a man aged 35 to 55 in good health and CMV-seropositive. Each CDR3 is given without its conserved first and last residue. Size is omitted from some rows. Given values are once, few, many or a class for expanded clones.

V gene | clone size | CDR3 protein
TRBV19 | once | ASSIDFRGSTDTQY
TRBV15 | once | ATSRVTGERAF
TRBV18 | once | ASSPPDSGGATDTQY
TRBV9 | - | ASSVRISGLGTDTQY
TRBV5-1 | - | ASSSVGLAGAETQY
TRBV30 | - | AWRRGNSNTGELF
TRBV6-5 | - | ASSRDRAIGGYT
TRBV10-3 | - | AIKSGYTNEKLF
TRBV5-1 | - | ASSFPGVGAYEQY
TRBV27 | - | ASSFQGRNQPQH
TRBV5-1 | - | ASSSTGAGGYT
TRBV4-2 | - | ASSRGLAGGPGTDTQY
TRBV7-3 | - | ASSSHRGFAGANVLT
TRBV5-1 | once | ASSKDMAYEQY
TRBV6-6 | - | ASSSGGSGYT
TRBV7-2 | - | ASSGPGLAGGRETQY
TRBV19 | once | ASSPTAGTALHEQY
TRBV7-8 | - | ASSSQQGAGEQF
TRBV6-1 | few | ASSPVPRYNEQF
TRBV4-3 | once | ASSPRRQGNGPQH
TRBV9 | once | ASSVWGGPETQY
TRBV7-9 | - | SSSPEAEKLF
TRBV5-1 | - | ASSLDPDSPNEQF
TRBV11-2 | - | ASSLDPTSIDTQY
TRBV10-3 | - | AISGGRGTETQY
TRBV6-5 | - | ASRASTGTGELF
TRBV1 | - | TRGRASGSSYNEQF
TRBV19 | - | ASSIVGGRGNFETQY